This T cell receptor beta chain came from a study of shared clonotypes between healthy human individuals. Study summary: A donor's plate count was three for CD4 naive and three for CD4 memory; CD8 naive had two and CD8 memory one.

Assay: immunoSEQ multiplex PCR; the TCRdb copy retains only in-frame clones and omits some. Of around 2,000,000 clones detected, 85% to 95% appear once; the ten largest clones hold under 1.5%. This clone appeared once. Selected positively for CCR7 and CD45RO-negative, naive CD8 cells excluded terminally differentiated effector memory CD45RA+ cells. Sequencing was done on a sample of naive CD8+ T cells sorted from blood. The sequence derives from a man between 18 and 35 years old in good health.

CDR3 sequence (DNA): TGTGCCAGCAGCTCCTCCGGGACAGGGGTCCCAGTCCTGACTTTC. Translating it yields CASSSSGTGVPVLTF. The chain is built from TRBV5-4 and TRBJ2-6, with 10 bases that match TRBD1. This CDR3 spans 15 amino acids. With V trimmed by 3 bases and J by 13 bases, 10 bases remained unmatched. Looked up from germline, CDR1 is SGHNT and CDR2 is YYREEE (reference sequence).